In its sample, the clone carrying this TCR beta chain was seen a few times. The target antigen is unknown. These data are taken from a study of T cells after yellow fever vaccination. Study conclusions and caveats: Primary-vaccination clones mostly resurfaced post-booster (96% CD4, approximately 90% CD8). Across the CD4 and CD8 compartments, a small share of clonotypes was present in both.

TCRdb re-called the 5' RACE reads with MiXCR, one entry per CDR3 protein. Of fewer than 350,000 distinct CDR3 sequences listed, approximately 4.3% are singletons. CDR3 length: 19 residues. Germline V gene sequence: CDR1 SEHNR, CDR2 FQNEAQ (reference sequence). Trimming stripped 4 bases from V and 0 bases from J, with 19 bases between. Sequenced here: PBMCs, sampled 15 days after the yellow fever booster vaccination. The chain combines TRBV7-9 with TRBJ2-6; possibly TRBD1 or TRBD2 for D (5 bases each). The origin of this receptor is a man between 18 and 35 years old who received the YFV17D yellow fever vaccine. The CDR3 spells CASSSGTVHRLSGANVLTF. The CDR3 bases are TGTGCCAGCAGCTCCGGGACCGTCCACCGCCTCTCTGGGGCCAACGTCCTGACTTTC. The whole variable domain, filled in from reference TRBV7-9 and TRBJ2-6, reads DTGVSQNPRHKITKRGQNVTFRCDPISEHNRLYWYRQTLGQGPEFLTYFQNEAQLEKSRLLSDRFSAERPKGSFSTLEIQRTEQGDSAMYLCASSSGTVHRLSGANVLTFGAGSRLTVL.